The T cell receptor (beta chain) described here comes from a study of blood T cell repertoires in COVID-19. Researchers sorted participants into cohorts using their self-reported clinical history. The method was immunoSEQ multiplex PCR; TCRdb's version includes in-frame clones alone and lacks a portion of them. The data hold more than 150,000 clones, with around 80% observed a single time. Germline CDR1 and CDR2: MRHNA and SNTAGT. This CDR3 has 15 residues. Trimming pared 0 bases from V and 1 base from J, leaving 7 bases between. Sequencing was performed on PBMCs or T cells enriched from blood (not recorded which). V and J are TRBV6-4 and TRBJ2-1, with D possibly TRBD1 on 6 matching bases. The clonotype was recovered from a man aged 45-65 years who had recovered from COVID-19. This CDR3 reads CASSDSQGSYNEQFF. The CDR3 DNA reads as TGTGCCAGCAGTGACTCGCAGGGGTCCTACAATGAGCAGTTCTTC.